This TCR beta chain was identified in a study of blood T cell repertoires in COVID-19. The CDR3 has 13 amino acids. CDR1 MNHEY and CDR2 SVGAGI come from the germline V gene. V was clipped by 6 bases and J by 4 bases, with 12 bases between them. Repertoires were generated with immunoSEQ multiplex PCR, while TCRdb's copy carries only in-frame clones and drops some. This table holds under 300,000 clones, about 93% found once. This clone has only one observation. The sequencing sample was made of PBMCs or T cells enriched from blood (not recorded which). The chain couples TRBV6-5 to TRBJ1-2, with D possibly TRBD1 on 6 matching bases. The sequence derives from a woman aged 18-35 years who had recovered from COVID-19. CDR3 nucleotide sequence: TGTGCCAGCAGGGCACAGGGAGCCTATGGCTACACCTTC. This codes for CASRAQGAYGYTF.